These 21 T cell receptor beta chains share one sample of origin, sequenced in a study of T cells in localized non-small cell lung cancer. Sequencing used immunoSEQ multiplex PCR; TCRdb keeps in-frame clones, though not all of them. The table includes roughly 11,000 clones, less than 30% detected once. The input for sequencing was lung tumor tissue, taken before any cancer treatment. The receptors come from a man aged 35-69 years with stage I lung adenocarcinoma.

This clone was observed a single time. Written as DNA, the CDR3 is TGTGCCTGGTTGGTTCGGGGGCAGAAACCTGAAGCTTTCTTT. Translation gives CAWLVRGQKPEAFF. This chain uses TRBV30 with TRBJ1-1, with D perhaps TRBD1 (6 bases). The CDR3 spans 14 residues. Trimming left V 5 bases short and J 6 bases short, with 19 bases between. From germline, CDR1 is GTSNPN and CDR2 SVGIG (reference sequence).

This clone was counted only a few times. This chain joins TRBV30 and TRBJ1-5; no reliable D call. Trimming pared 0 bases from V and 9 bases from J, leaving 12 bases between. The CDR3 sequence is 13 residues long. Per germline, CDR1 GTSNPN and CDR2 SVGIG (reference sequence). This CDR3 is CAWSVEGWGPQHF. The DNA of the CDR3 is TGTGCCTGGAGTGTAGAGGGCTGGGGGCCCCAGCATTTT.

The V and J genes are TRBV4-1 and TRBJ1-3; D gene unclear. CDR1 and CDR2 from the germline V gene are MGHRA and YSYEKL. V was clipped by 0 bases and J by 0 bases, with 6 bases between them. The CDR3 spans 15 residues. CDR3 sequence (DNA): TGCGCCAGCAGCCAAGATACGAACTCTGGAAACACCATATATTTT. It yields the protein CASSQDTNSGNTIYF.

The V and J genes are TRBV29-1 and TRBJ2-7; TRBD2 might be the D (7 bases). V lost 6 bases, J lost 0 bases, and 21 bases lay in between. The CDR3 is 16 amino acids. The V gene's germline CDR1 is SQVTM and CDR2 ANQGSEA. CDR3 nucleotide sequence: TGCAGCGTCCTTACCGGGGAGGGGGGCGCCTCCTACGAGCAGTACTTC. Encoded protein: CSVLTGEGGASYEQYF.

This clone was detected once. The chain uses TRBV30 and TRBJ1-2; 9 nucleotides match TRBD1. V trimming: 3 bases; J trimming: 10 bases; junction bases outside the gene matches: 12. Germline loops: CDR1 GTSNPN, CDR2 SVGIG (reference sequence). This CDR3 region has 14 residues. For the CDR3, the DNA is TGTGCCTGGAGCCCGGACAGGGGAAGCCGATCCTACACCTTC. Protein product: CAWSPDRGSRSYTF.

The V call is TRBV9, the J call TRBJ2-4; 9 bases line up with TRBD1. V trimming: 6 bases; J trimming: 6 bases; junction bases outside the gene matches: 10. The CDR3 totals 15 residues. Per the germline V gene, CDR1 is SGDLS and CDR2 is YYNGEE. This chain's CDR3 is CASTRTDRGRNIQYF. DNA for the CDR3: TGTGCCAGCACCAGGACCGACAGGGGGAGAAACATTCAGTACTTC.

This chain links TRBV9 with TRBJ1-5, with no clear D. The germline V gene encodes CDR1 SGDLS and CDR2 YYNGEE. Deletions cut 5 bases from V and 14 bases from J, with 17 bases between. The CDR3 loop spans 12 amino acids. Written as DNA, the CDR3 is TGTGCCAGCAGGAGGAGACAAGGGTTGGAGCATTTT. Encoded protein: CASRRRQGLEHF.

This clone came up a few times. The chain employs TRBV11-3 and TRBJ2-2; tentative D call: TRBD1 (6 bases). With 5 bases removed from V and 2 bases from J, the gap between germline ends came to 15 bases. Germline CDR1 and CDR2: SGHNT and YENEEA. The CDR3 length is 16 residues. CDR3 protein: CASSVLGQKNTGELFF. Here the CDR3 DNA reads TGTGCCAGCAGCGTATTAGGACAGAAAAACACCGGGGAGCTGTTTTTT. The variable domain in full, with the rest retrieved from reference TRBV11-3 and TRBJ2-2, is EAGVVQSPRYKIIEKKQPVAFWCNPISGHNTLYWYLQNLGQGPELLIRYENEEAVDDSQLPKDRFSAERLKGVDSTLKIQPAELGDSAVYLCASSVLGQKNTGELFFGEGSRLTVL.

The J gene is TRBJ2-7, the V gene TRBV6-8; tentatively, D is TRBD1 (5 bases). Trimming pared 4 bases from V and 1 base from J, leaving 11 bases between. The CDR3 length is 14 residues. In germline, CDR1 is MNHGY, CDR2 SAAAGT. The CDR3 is CASSFKGPSYEQYF. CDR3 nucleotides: TGTGCCAGCAGTTTTAAGGGGCCTTCCTACGAGCAGTACTTC.

CDR3 sequence: CASSLAGTNAYEQYF. The CDR3 bases are TGCGCCAGCAGCTTGGCCGGGACGAACGCCTACGAGCAGTACTTC. The V call is TRBV5-1, the J call TRBJ2-7; D tentatively reads TRBD1 or TRBD2 (5 bases each). V lost 0 bases and J 2 bases, leaving 12 bases between the germline ends. CDR1 and CDR2 from the germline V gene are SGHRS and YFSETQ. The CDR3 runs 15 residues.

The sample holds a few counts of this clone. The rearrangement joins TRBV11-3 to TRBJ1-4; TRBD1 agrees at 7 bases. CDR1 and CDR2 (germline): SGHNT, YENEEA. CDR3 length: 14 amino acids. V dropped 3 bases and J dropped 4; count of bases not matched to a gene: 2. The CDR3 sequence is CASSFRGFNEKLFF. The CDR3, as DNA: TGTGCCAGCAGCTTCAGGGGGTTTAATGAAAAACTGTTTTTT.

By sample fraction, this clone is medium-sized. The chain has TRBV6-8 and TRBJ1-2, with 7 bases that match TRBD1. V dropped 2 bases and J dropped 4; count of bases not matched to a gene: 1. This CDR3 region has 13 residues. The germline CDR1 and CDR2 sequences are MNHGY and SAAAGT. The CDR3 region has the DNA TGTGCCAGCAGTTACAGGACAGGCTATGGCTACACCTTC. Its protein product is CASSYRTGYGYTF.

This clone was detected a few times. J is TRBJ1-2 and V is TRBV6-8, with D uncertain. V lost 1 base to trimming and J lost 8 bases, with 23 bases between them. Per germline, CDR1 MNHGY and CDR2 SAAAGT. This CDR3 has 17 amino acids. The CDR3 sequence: CASSYWGMGKGREGYTF. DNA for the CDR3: TGTGCCAGCAGTTACTGGGGAATGGGAAAAGGCCGAGAGGGCTACACCTTC.

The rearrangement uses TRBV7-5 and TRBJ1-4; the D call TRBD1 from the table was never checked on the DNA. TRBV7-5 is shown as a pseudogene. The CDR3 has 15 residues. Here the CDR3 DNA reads TGTGCCAGCAGCACCGACAGAAGACCCAATGAAAAACTGTTTTTT. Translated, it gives CASSTDRRPNEKLFF.

In nucleotides, the CDR3 is TGTGCCAGCAGCTTAAACAGGGCTAGCACCGGGGAGCTGTTTTTT. This sequence encodes CASSLNRASTGELFF. The gene calls are TRBV11-3 and TRBJ2-2, with a possible D match to TRBD1 (6 bases). The CDR3 is made up of 15 amino acids. Trimming stripped 2 bases from V and 4 bases from J, with 11 bases between. Germline loops: CDR1 SGHNT, CDR2 YENEEA.

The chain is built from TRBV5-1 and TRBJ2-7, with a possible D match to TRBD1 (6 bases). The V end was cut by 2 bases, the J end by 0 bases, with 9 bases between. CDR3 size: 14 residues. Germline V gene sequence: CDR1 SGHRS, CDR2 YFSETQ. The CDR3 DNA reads TGCGCCAGCAGCTTCAGGGGTTTCTCCTACGAGCAGTACTTC. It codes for CASSFRGFSYEQYF.

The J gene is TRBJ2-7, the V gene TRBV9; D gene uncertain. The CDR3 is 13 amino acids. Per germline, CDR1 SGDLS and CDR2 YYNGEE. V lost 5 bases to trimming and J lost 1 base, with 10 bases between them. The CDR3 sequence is CASSGVSSYEQYF. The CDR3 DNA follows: TGTGCCAGCAGTGGCGTCTCTTCCTACGAGCAGTACTTC.

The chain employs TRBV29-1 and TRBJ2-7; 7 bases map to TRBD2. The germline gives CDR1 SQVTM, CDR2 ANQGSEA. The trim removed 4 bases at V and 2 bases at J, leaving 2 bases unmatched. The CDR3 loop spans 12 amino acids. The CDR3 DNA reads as TGCAGCGTTGCACGGGGGGCCTACGAGCAGTACTTC. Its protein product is CSVARGAYEQYF.

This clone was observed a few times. The CDR3 DNA sequence: TGTGCCAGCAGTCAGGGGCTCAACTACGAGCAGTACTTC. It translates to CASSQGLNYEQYF. The rearrangement uses TRBV6-8 and TRBJ2-7, with D tentatively TRBD1 (6 bases). This CDR3 region has 13 residues. The germline V gene encodes CDR1 MNHGY and CDR2 SAAAGT. V dropped 5 bases and J dropped 3 bases, with 11 bases sitting between them.

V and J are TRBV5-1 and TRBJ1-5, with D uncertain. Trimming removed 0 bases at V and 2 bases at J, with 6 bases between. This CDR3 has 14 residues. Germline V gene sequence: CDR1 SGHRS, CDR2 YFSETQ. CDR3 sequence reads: CASSLDVGNQPQHF. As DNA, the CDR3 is TGCGCCAGCAGCTTGGACGTGGGCAATCAGCCCCAGCATTTT.

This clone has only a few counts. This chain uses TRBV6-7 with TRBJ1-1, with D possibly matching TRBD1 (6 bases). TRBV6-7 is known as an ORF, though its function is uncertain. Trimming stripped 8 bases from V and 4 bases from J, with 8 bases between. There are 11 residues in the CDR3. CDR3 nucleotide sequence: TGTGCCAGCCAAGGGGGCACTGAAGCTTTCTTT. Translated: CASQGGTEAFF.